A selection of T cell receptor beta chains follows, all from one sample in a study of OX40 agonist ivuxolimab in advanced cancers. Data came from immunoSEQ multiplex PCR; TCRdb stores just in-frame clones and leaves some out. Among 95,000 to 100,000 clones listed, about 86% were seen once. This specimen consisted of CD4+ or CD8+ T cells sorted from blood, obtained in a trial of the OX40 agonist ivuxolimab. All receptors derive from an adult with an advanced solid tumor such as melanoma, head and neck, liver or kidney cancer. CDR3s include the opening cysteine and the closing phenylalanine or tryptophan. Fields, in order: clone size, V gene, J gene, D gene, CDR3 protein, CDR3 DNA. D genes are given only for firm matches. Size tells how often a clone was seen (once, few, many) or the class of an expanded clone, and some rows leave it out.

>few|TRBV10-3|TRBJ1-6|TRBD1
CANGQGQNSPLHF
TGTGCCAATGGACAGGGCCAAAATTCACCCCTCCACTTT
>NA|TRBV6-1|TRBJ2-7|NA
CASSYTGTWEQYF
TGTGCCAGCAGTTATACAGGGACCTGGGAGCAGTACTTC
>NA|TRBV28|TRBJ2-5|NA
CASSSPQGGETQYF
TGTGCCAGCAGTTCACCACAGGGCGGAGAGACCCAGTACTTC
>NA|TRBV27|TRBJ2-7|TRBD2
CASTPPAGASYEQYF
TGTGCCAGCACCCCCCCCGCGGGAGCATCCTACGAGCAGTACTTC
>NA|TRBV15|TRBJ1-4|NA
CAASLGAGKKLFF
TGTGCCGCTTCACTTGGGGCAGGGAAAAAACTGTTTTTT
>NA|TRBV4-1|TRBJ1-2|TRBD1
CASSQGPGGYGYTF
TGCGCCAGCAGCCAAGGTCCAGGGGGCTATGGCTACACCTTC
>NA|TRBV27|TRBJ2-1|NA
CASSAGGAVKDNEQFF
TGTGCCAGCAGTGCTGGGGGGGCCGTCAAGGACAATGAGCAGTTCTTC
>many|TRBV18|TRBJ1-2|TRBD1
CASSPSPNFATGYGYTF
TGTGCCAGCTCACCATCCCCGAATTTTGCGACAGGGTATGGCTACACCTTC
>NA|TRBV29-1|TRBJ2-5|NA
CSVEVGETQYF
TGCAGCGTTGAGGTCGGGGAGACCCAGTACTTC
>once|TRBV6-5|TRBJ1-3|NA
CASTPNGNTIYF
TGTGCCAGCACTCCAAACGGAAACACCATATATTTT
>NA|TRBV5-6|TRBJ1-2|NA
CASSWQGIDNYGYTF
TGTGCCAGCAGCTGGCAGGGGATAGATAACTATGGCTACACCTTC
>NA|TRBV30|TRBJ2-1|NA
CAWSDRFPRRSYNEQFF
TGTGCCTGGAGTGATCGTTTTCCTCGACGCTCCTACAATGAGCAGTTCTTC
>few|TRBV7-3|TRBJ1-6|NA
CASSLSGQYNSPLHF
TGTGCCAGCAGCTTAAGTGGACAGTATAATTCACCCCTCCACTTT
>NA|TRBV6-1|TRBJ1-1|NA
CASSEDPRATEAFF
TGTGCCAGCAGTGAGGACCCCCGCGCCACTGAAGCTTTCTTT
>few|TRBV5-1|TRBJ2-5|TRBD2
CASSLIALAGQETQYF
TGCGCCAGCAGCTTGATAGCACTAGCGGGACAAGAGACCCAGTACTTC
>NA|TRBV6-6|TRBJ1-5|NA
CASRYGTGASNQPQHF
TGTGCCAGCAGATACGGTACAGGCGCGAGCAATCAGCCCCAGCATTTT
>NA|TRBV4-2|TRBJ2-2|NA
CASSQDTRVGRELFF
TGTGCCAGCAGCCAAGATACTAGGGTCGGTCGGGAGCTGTTTTTT
>NA|TRBV23-1|TRBJ1-4|NA
CASSQGIPPGRKGEKLFF
TGCGCCAGCAGTCAAGGGATTCCTCCGGGACGGAAGGGGGAAAAACTGTTTTTT
>NA|TRBV5-1|TRBJ2-2|NA
CASSLQSSGELFF
TGCGCCAGCAGCTTGCAGTCTTCCGGGGAGCTGTTTTTT
>NA|TRBV19|TRBJ2-5|NA
CASREGDETQYF
TGTGCCAGTCGGGAAGGGGACGAGACCCAGTACTTC
>once|TRBV2|TRBJ1-5|TRBD1
CASSRGQGSNQPQHF
TGTGCCAGCAGTAGGGGACAGGGGAGCAATCAGCCCCAGCATTTT
>NA|TRBV29-1|TRBJ2-6|TRBD1
CSVGQSSGANVLTF
TGCAGCGTGGGACAGAGCTCTGGGGCCAACGTCCTGACTTTC
>once|TRBV7-8|TRBJ2-2|TRBD2
CASSLKGGSGGRYTGELFF
TGTGCCAGCAGCTTAAAAGGAGGTAGCGGGGGGAGATACACCGGGGAGCTGTTTTTT
>NA|TRBV27|TRBJ2-2|NA
CASSFTGLTGELFF
TGTGCCAGCAGTTTTACAGGGCTAACCGGGGAGCTGTTTTTT
>NA|TRBV28|TRBJ1-1|NA
CASSLWSEAFF
TGTGCCAGCAGTTTGTGGTCTGAAGCTTTCTTT
>NA|TRBV7-2|TRBJ2-7|NA
CASSDTATYEQYF
TGTGCCAGCAGCGACACAGCTACCTACGAGCAGTACTTC
>NA|TRBV5-1|TRBJ2-1|NA
CASSLGLGSDEQFF
TGCGCCAGCAGCCTAGGGCTGGGGTCGGATGAGCAGTTCTTC
>NA|TRBV5-1|TRBJ1-2|TRBD1
CASSSGTGIPGYTF
TGCGCCAGCAGCTCCGGGACAGGGATTCCTGGCTACACCTTC
>NA|TRBV28|TRBJ1-5|NA
CASRQANQPQHF
TGTGCCAGCCGACAGGCCAATCAGCCCCAGCATTTT
>NA|TRBV13|TRBJ1-3|NA
CASSLRAGSSSGNTIYF
TGTGCCAGCAGCTTAAGGGCAGGCTCTAGCTCTGGAAACACCATATATTTT
>NA|TRBV4-2|TRBJ2-7|NA
CASSPLYEQYF
TGTGCCAGCAGCCCTCTCTACGAGCAGTACTTC
>NA|TRBV6-5|TRBJ2-5|NA
CASSYSVSETQYF
TGTGCCAGCAGTTACTCGGTTTCAGAGACCCAGTACTTC
>NA|TRBV7-2|TRBJ1-2|NA
CASSPFGYGYTF
TGTGCCAGCAGCCCCTTTGGATATGGCTACACCTTC
>NA|TRBV7-2|TRBJ2-5|NA
CASSFSPQGTQYF
TGTGCCAGCAGCTTCTCCCCGCAAGGGACCCAGTACTTC
>NA|TRBV7-9|TRBJ2-3|NA
CASSPHTDTQYF
TGTGCCAGCAGCCCTCACACAGATACGCAGTATTTT
>NA|TRBV19|TRBJ1-1|NA
CASSITAEAFF
TGTGCCAGTAGTATAACAGCTGAAGCTTTCTTT
>NA|TRBV9|TRBJ2-1|TRBD2
CASSVVVGGPGNEQFF
TGTGCCAGCAGCGTAGTGGTGGGAGGGCCCGGCAATGAGCAGTTCTTC
>NA|TRBV6-6|TRBJ1-2|NA
CASSYEGEGGYTF
TGTGCCAGCAGTTATGAAGGGGAGGGTGGCTACACCTTC